These T cell receptor beta chains were read from a single sample in a study of T-cell memory formation after mild COVID-19. TCRdb processed the 5' RACE reads anew with MiXCR; each CDR3 protein has one entry. The sample gives fewer than 250,000 distinct CDR3 sequences, about 10% of which show up once; around 3.3% is in the top ten. Sequencing used PBMCs or a T cell subset sorted from them (not recorded which). The receptor source for this set is a man younger than 35 who had mild COVID-19 (a few samples of this study predate the infection). Cell type and time point are not known. Both conserved end residues are part of each CDR3. D genes are given only for firm matches. Size is stated for part of the rows, as once, few or many counts, or as a class when the clone is expanded.

clone size	V gene	D gene	J gene	CDR3 DNA	CDR3 protein
.	TRBV12-3/TRBV12-4	TRBD2	TRBJ2-7	TGTGCCAGCAGCCAGAGGCAAGCGGGGGGGCAGCAGTACTTC	CASSQRQAGGQQYF
.	TRBV29-1	.	TRBJ1-3	TGCAGCGGGGACTCTGGAAACACCATATATTTT	CSGDSGNTIYF
few	TRBV7-2	.	TRBJ1-5	TGTGCCAGCAGCCGACAGGAGAATCAGCCCCAGCATTTT	CASSRQENQPQHF
.	TRBV5-1	TRBD1	TRBJ1-6	TGCGCCAGCAGCACCGGGACAGGGGGCGATTCACCCCTCCACTTT	CASSTGTGGDSPLHF
many	TRBV6-5	TRBD1	TRBJ1-2	TGTGCCAGCACCCGGACAGGGGGCAGCTATGGCTACACCTTC	CASTRTGGSYGYTF
.	TRBV6-6	TRBD2	TRBJ2-5	TGTGCCAGCAGACAACTAGCGGGGGGCCGGATGGAGACCCAGTACTTC	CASRQLAGGRMETQYF
few	TRBV20-1	.	TRBJ2-7	TGCAGTGCACCCGAGGCGACCTTAAGCTCCTACGAGCAGTACTTC	CSAPEATLSSYEQYF
.	TRBV11-2	.	TRBJ2-1	TGTGCCAGCAGCTCATACAGGGGACTGCGGAATGAGCAGTTCTTC	CASSSYRGLRNEQFF
few	TRBV7-2	TRBD1	TRBJ1-2	TGTGCCAGCAGCTTACAGGGGGCGACCTATGGCTACACCTTC	CASSLQGATYGYTF
.	TRBV5-1	TRBD2	TRBJ2-3	TGCGCCAGCAGCCTAATAGCGGGGGGTCGCACAGATACGCAGTATTTT	CASSLIAGGRTDTQYF
.	TRBV24-1	TRBD1	TRBJ1-5	TGTGCCACCAGTGACCCGGGACAGGGTCAGCCCCAGCATTTT	CATSDPGQGQPQHF
.	TRBV2	.	TRBJ2-3	TGTGCCAGCCAGGTGGGGGGGGCCGATACGCAGTATTTT	CASQVGGADTQYF
.	TRBV5-1	TRBD2	TRBJ2-1	TGCGCCAGCAGCCTAGCCGGAACTAGCGGGGTGCATGAGCAGTTCTTC	CASSLAGTSGVHEQFF
few	TRBV2	.	TRBJ2-1	TGTGCCAGCAAAACTAGACAACTGAATGAGCAGTTCTTC	CASKTRQLNEQFF
many	TRBV7-9	.	TRBJ2-5	TGTGCCAGCAGCTACGGGCGTGCAGGGACTCTAGAGACCCAGTACTTC	CASSYGRAGTLETQYF
.	TRBV12-3/TRBV12-4	.	TRBJ2-5	TGTGCCAGCACCAAGGGTGGGACGGTCCAAGAGACCCAGTACTTC	CASTKGGTVQETQYF
.	TRBV11-2	.	TRBJ2-1	TGTGCCAGCAGCTTAGGCTTAGCATCGTACAATGAGCAGTTCTTC	CASSLGLASYNEQFF
.	TRBV10-3	.	TRBJ2-3	TGTGCCATCACCTCAGGGAGCACAGATACGCAGTATTTT	CAITSGSTDTQYF
many	TRBV3-1	.	TRBJ2-5	TGTGCCAGCAGCCAAGAGGGGTTTGGGACCCAGTACTTC	CASSQEGFGTQYF
.	TRBV7-2	TRBD1	TRBJ2-7	TGTGCCAGCAGACAAGACAGGGGGAGAAACGAGCAGTACTTC	CASRQDRGRNEQYF
few	TRBV6-6	.	TRBJ1-1	TGTGCCAGCAGGACCCTTTCGGCCAGGACGAACACTGAAGCTTTCTTT	CASRTLSARTNTEAFF
.	TRBV4-1	.	TRBJ1-1	TGCGCCAGCAGCCGGGAGTGGGGCACTGAAGCTTTCTTT	CASSREWGTEAFF
few	TRBV4-3	.	TRBJ2-5	TGCGCCAGCAGTCTCAGGAGGGGGGCGTTGGAGACCCAGTACTTC	CASSLRRGALETQYF
few	TRBV10-3	.	TRBJ1-1	TGTGCCATCAGTGAAAAGGCCCAGAACACTGAAGCTTTCTTT	CAISEKAQNTEAFF
few	TRBV4-2	TRBD2	TRBJ2-2	TGTGCCAGCTGGTACGGGGGGGCCGGTACCGGGGAGCTGTTTTTT	CASWYGGAGTGELFF
.	TRBV12-3/TRBV12-4	TRBD2	TRBJ2-5	TGTGCCAGCAGTTTCAGCGGGGGGTACCAAGAGACCCAGTACTTC	CASSFSGGYQETQYF
few	TRBV12-3/TRBV12-4	TRBD1	TRBJ2-3	TGTGCCAGCAGCCCCAGGGGGCGAAGCACAGATACGCAGTATTTT	CASSPRGRSTDTQYF
.	TRBV9	.	TRBJ2-3	TGTGCCAGCAGCGTAGACTCTCCAGATACGCAGTATTTT	CASSVDSPDTQYF
few	TRBV3-1	TRBD1	TRBJ2-7	TGTGCCAGCAGCAACCGGGACAGGGTCTTCAACGAGCAGTACTTC	CASSNRDRVFNEQYF
.	TRBV5-1	.	TRBJ1-1	TGCGCCAGCAGCTTGGAACAGGGCCACACTGAAGCTTTCTTT	CASSLEQGHTEAFF
few	TRBV7-6	TRBD1	TRBJ2-1	TGTGCCAGCAGGAGTGGACAGGGGAGGAGCTCCTACAATGAGCAGTTCTTC	CASRSGQGRSSYNEQFF
.	TRBV7-2	.	TRBJ1-6	TGTGCCAGCAGCTTAGGCGGCGGCATGAATTCACCCCTCCACTTT	CASSLGGGMNSPLHF
.	TRBV10-3	TRBD1	TRBJ1-2	TGTGCCATCCGGGACAGTCGGAACTATGGCTACACCTTC	CAIRDSRNYGYTF
few	TRBV7-3	.	TRBJ2-1	TGTGCCAGCAGCCCGCAGGGCTCGGGGGTCGGTGAGCAGTTCTTC	CASSPQGSGVGEQFF
.	TRBV7-2	.	TRBJ2-2	TGTGCCAGCAGCTCGGACAGTCGGTCGACCGGGGAGCTGTTTTTT	CASSSDSRSTGELFF
.	TRBV30	TRBD1	TRBJ1-2	TGTGCCTGGACAGGGGGCGACGGCTACACCTTC	CAWTGGDGYTF
.	TRBV6-6	.	TRBJ1-6	TGTGCCAGCAGCCCTAGGGCATGGTATAATTCACCCCTCCACTTT	CASSPRAWYNSPLHF
many	TRBV7-2	.	TRBJ1-1	TGTGCCAGCAGCTTAAACTTTCTCTTGAACACTGAAGCTTTCTTT	CASSLNFLLNTEAFF
many	TRBV11-2	TRBD2	TRBJ2-5	TGTGCCAGCAGCCCCCTAGGCGGGGGTTGGGAGACCCAGTACTTC	CASSPLGGGWETQYF
many	TRBV18	TRBD1	TRBJ1-1	TGTGCCAGCTCACGCTCCGGGACAGGGGAGACTGAAGCTTTCTTT	CASSRSGTGETEAFF
few	TRBV6-5	TRBD1	TRBJ2-7	TGTGCCAGCAGTTATCGGGGGACAGGGTGGAACGAGCAGTACTTC	CASSYRGTGWNEQYF
.	TRBV20-1	.	TRBJ2-5	TGCAGTGCTAGAGATCGGTTAGTTGGACAAGAGACCCAGTACTTC	CSARDRLVGQETQYF